This T cell receptor (beta chain) originates from a study of Graves' ophthalmopathy and Graves' hyperthyroidism. Study-level information: Ahead of any treatment, peripheral blood was obtained at the initial diagnosis.

Amplification targeted the TCR beta CDR3 regions, with RNA transcripts as the source material. Second-round multiplex PCR came after first-round RT-PCR with HTBI primers. TCRdb recomputed calls from the multiplex PCR reads with MiXCR, one row per CDR3 protein. Of almost 400,000 distinct CDR3 sequences listed, approximately 16% were seen once; the top ten hold roughly 1.5%. The source of this sequence is a woman aged 18-29 years with Graves' ophthalmopathy. Specimen: peripheral blood.

The CDR3 region is CASSADSYQPQHF. Written as DNA, the CDR3 is TGTGCCAGCAGCGCCGACAGCTATCAGCCCCAGCATTTT. The chain has TRBV7-6 and TRBJ1-5; weak D call: TRBD1 (5 bases). The CDR3 spans 13 residues. V was trimmed by 5 bases and J by 5 bases, leaving 10 bases between them. CDR1 SGHVS and CDR2 FNYEAQ come from the germline V gene.